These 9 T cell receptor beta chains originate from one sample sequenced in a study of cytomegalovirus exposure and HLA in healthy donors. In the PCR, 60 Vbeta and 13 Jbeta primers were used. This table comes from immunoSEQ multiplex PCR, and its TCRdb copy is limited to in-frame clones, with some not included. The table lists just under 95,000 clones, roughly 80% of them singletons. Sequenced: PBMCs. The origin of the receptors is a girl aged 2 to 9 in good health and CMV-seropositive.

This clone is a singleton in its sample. CDR3 loop: CASSELGQGPDGETQYF. The CDR3, as DNA: TGTGCCAGCAGTGAACTGGGACAGGGGCCCGACGGGGAGACCCAGTACTTC. This chain links TRBV2 with TRBJ2-5; 10 bases agree with TRBD1. With 2 bases clipped from V and 5 bases from J, the junction kept 11 bases outside the gene matches. CDR1 and CDR2 from the germline V gene are SNHLY and FYNNEI. The CDR3 consists of 17 residues. Drawing the rest from reference TRBV2 and TRBJ2-5, the complete variable domain is EPEVTQTPSHQVTQMGQEVILRCVPISNHLYFYWYRQILGQKVEFLVSFYNNEISEKSEIFDDQFSVERPDGSNFTLKIRSTKLEDSAMYFCASSELGQGPDGETQYFGPGTRLLVL.

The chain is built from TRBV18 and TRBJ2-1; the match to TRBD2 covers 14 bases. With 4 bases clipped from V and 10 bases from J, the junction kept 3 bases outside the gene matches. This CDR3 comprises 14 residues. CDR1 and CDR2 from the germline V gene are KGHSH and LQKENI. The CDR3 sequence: CASSQGLAGEEQFF. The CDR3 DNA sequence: TGTGCCAGCTCACAGGGACTAGCGGGAGAGGAGCAGTTCTTC. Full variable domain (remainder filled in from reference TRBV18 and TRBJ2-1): NAGVMQNPRHLVRRRGQEARLRCSPMKGHSHVYWYRQLPEEGLKFMVYLQKENIIDESGMPKERFSAEFPKEGPSILRIQQVVRGDSAAYFCASSQGLAGEEQFFGPGTRLTVL.

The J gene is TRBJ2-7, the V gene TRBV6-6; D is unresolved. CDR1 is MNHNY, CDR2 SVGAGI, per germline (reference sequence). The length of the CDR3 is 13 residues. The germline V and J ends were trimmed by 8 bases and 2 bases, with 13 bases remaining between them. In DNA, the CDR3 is TGTGCCAGCTGTGCGTCTCTTACCTACGAGCAGTACTTC. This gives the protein CASCASLTYEQYF.

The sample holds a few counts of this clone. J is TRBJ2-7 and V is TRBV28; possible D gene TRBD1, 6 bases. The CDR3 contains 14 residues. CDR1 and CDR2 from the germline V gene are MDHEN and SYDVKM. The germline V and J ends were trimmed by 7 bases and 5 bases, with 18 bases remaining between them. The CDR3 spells CASNLRGLGDEQYF. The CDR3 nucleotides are TGTGCCAGCAACCTCAGGGGCCTGGGGGACGAGCAGTACTTC.

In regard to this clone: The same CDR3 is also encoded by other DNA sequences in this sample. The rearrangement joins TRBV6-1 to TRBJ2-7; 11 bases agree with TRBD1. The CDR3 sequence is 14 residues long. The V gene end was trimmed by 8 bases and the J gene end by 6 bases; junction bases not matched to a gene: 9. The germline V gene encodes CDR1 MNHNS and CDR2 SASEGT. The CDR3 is CASSGTGGVGEQYF. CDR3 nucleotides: TGTGCCAGCTCGGGGACAGGGGGGGTTGGCGAGCAGTACTTC.

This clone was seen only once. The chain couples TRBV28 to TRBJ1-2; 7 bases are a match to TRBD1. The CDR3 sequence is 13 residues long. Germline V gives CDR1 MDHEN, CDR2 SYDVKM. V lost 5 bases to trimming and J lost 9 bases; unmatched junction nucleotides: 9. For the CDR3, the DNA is TGTGCCAGCAGTATTGACCGGGACAGAAGCTACACCTTC. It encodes CASSIDRDRSYTF.

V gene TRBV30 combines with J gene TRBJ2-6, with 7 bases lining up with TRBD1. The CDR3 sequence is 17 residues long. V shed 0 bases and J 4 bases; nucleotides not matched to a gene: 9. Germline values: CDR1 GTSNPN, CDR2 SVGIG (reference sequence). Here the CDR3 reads CAWSVLRGPGGANVLTF. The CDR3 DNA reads TGTGCCTGGAGTGTACTAAGGGGGCCCGGGGGGGCCAACGTCCTGACTTTC.

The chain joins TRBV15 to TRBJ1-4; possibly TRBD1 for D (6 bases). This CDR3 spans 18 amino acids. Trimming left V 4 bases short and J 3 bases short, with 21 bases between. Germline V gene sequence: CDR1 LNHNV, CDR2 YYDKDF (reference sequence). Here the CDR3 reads CATSTRLIQGWANEKLFF. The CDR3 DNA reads TGTGCCACCAGCACTAGGCTGATACAGGGATGGGCTAATGAAAAACTGTTTTTT.

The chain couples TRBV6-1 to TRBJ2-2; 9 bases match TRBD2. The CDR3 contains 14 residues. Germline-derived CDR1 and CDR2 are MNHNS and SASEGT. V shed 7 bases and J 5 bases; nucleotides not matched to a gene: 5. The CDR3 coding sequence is TGTGCCAGCACCAGACTAGCGGAGACCGGGGAGCTGTTTTTT. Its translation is CASTRLAETGELFF.